The present T cell receptor beta chain was sequenced within a study of shared clonotypes between healthy human individuals. Study-wide context: Researchers drew samples from a couple of women and a few men aged 18 to 49. Study outcomes and limitations: Around 5% was the fraction of naive CD4 clonotypes found shared across a handful of donors.

J lost 6 bases, V lost 5 bases, and 10 bases had no gene match. CDR3 length: 15 residues. CDR1 is SGHVS, CDR2 FNYEAQ, per germline. Deep level was the assay's run setting. Per the authors' pipeline: Filtering differed because ImmunoSEQ produced junction-only sequences that carried no quality scores. Repertoires were generated with immunoSEQ multiplex PCR, while TCRdb's copy carries only in-frame clones and drops some. V and J calls plus clone size are reproduced from that table; the DNA served to infer D and trimming. Of about 180,000 clones in the sample, approximately 92% were seen once. On this clone: Its antigen is undetermined.

Sequenced material: naive CD4+ T cells sorted from blood. Documented subset: CD45RA+ positively selected. This sequence originates from a woman aged 25 to 45 in good health. The chain links TRBV7-6 to TRBJ1-5; 7 nucleotides line up with TRBD1. The CDR3 DNA is TGTGCCAGCAGCCAACAGACAGGGTTCAGTCAGCCCCAGCATTTT. Its translation is CASSQQTGFSQPQHF.